The rows below give T cell receptor beta chains drawn from one sample of a study of CD8 T cells in ankylosing spondylitis. A single record per CDR3 protein comes from TCRdb applying MiXCR to the 5' RACE reads. The sample lists about 240,000 distinct CDR3 sequences; around 7.8% were seen once. Specimen: blood, either unsorted or a sorted T cell fraction (not recorded which). The origin of the receptors is a male donor with ankylosing spondylitis or in good health (not recorded which). Each CDR3 is given with its conserved first and last residue. A D gene is named only where the DNA matches it firmly. Not all rows give a size; the values are once, few, many and, for expanded clones, a class.

j_gene: TRBJ2-2
abundance: .
v_gene: TRBV30
d_gene: TRBD2
CDR3aa: CAWKRGPNTGELFF
CDR3nt: TGTGCCTGGAAGCGGGGGCCTAACACCGGGGAGCTGTTTTTT

j_gene: TRBJ1-1
abundance: many
v_gene: TRBV20-1
d_gene: .
CDR3aa: CSAGQMNTEAFF
CDR3nt: TGCAGTGCTGGCCAGATGAACACTGAAGCTTTCTTT

j_gene: TRBJ2-1
abundance: .
v_gene: TRBV20-1
d_gene: TRBD2
CDR3aa: CSARAGTSGRNEQFF
CDR3nt: TGCAGTGCTAGAGCCGGGACTAGCGGTCGGAATGAGCAGTTCTTC

j_gene: TRBJ2-2
abundance: many
v_gene: TRBV29-1
d_gene: .
CDR3aa: CSVLRQGINTGELFF
CDR3nt: TGCAGCGTTCTGAGGCAGGGTATAAACACCGGGGAGCTGTTTTTT

j_gene: TRBJ1-2
abundance: many
v_gene: TRBV12-3/TRBV12-4
d_gene: .
CDR3aa: CASSLRLVDFNYGYTF
CDR3nt: TGTGCCAGCAGTTTACGTTTGGTGGACTTTAACTATGGCTACACCTTC

j_gene: TRBJ1-5
abundance: .
v_gene: TRBV30
d_gene: .
CDR3aa: CAWSAGLVGGNQPQHF
CDR3nt: TGTGCCTGGAGTGCCGGGCTAGTGGGGGGAAATCAGCCCCAGCATTTT

j_gene: TRBJ2-3
abundance: many
v_gene: TRBV20-1
d_gene: TRBD1
CDR3aa: CSAPGTGGTDTQYF
CDR3nt: TGCAGTGCTCCCGGGACAGGAGGCACAGATACGCAGTATTTT

j_gene: TRBJ2-1
abundance: few
v_gene: TRBV24-1
d_gene: TRBD2
CDR3aa: CATSERTARGVNEQFF
CDR3nt: TGTGCCACCAGTGAGCGGACAGCGCGGGGGGTCAATGAGCAGTTCTTC

j_gene: TRBJ1-2
abundance: .
v_gene: TRBV7-2
d_gene: .
CDR3aa: CASIPGPLMGGYTF
CDR3nt: TGTGCCAGCATCCCCGGGCCGCTTATGGGGGGCTACACCTTC

j_gene: TRBJ2-7
abundance: few
v_gene: TRBV7-9
d_gene: .
CDR3aa: CASSYLGGEQYF
CDR3nt: TGTGCCAGCAGCTACCTGGGTGGGGAGCAGTACTTC

j_gene: TRBJ2-2
abundance: many
v_gene: TRBV5-1
d_gene: TRBD1
CDR3aa: CASSPDRGGAGELFF
CDR3nt: TGCGCCAGCAGCCCCGACAGGGGAGGTGCCGGGGAGCTGTTTTTT

j_gene: TRBJ1-2
abundance: many
v_gene: TRBV12-3/TRBV12-4
d_gene: .
CDR3aa: CASSEDSLRGYTF
CDR3nt: TGTGCCAGCAGTGAGGACAGCTTGAGAGGCTACACCTTC

j_gene: TRBJ1-3
abundance: few
v_gene: TRBV30
d_gene: .
CDR3aa: CAWSRQSNTIYF
CDR3nt: TGTGCCTGGAGTCGACAGTCGAACACCATATATTTT

j_gene: TRBJ2-1
abundance: many
v_gene: TRBV15
d_gene: TRBD1
CDR3aa: CATSRDVGGVEFF
CDR3nt: TGTGCCACCAGCAGAGACGTAGGGGGCGTAGAGTTCTTC

j_gene: TRBJ1-1
abundance: .
v_gene: TRBV27
d_gene: .
CDR3aa: CASGSGSPGTEAFF
CDR3nt: TGTGCCAGCGGAAGTGGAAGCCCGGGCACTGAAGCTTTCTTT

j_gene: TRBJ2-7
abundance: many
v_gene: TRBV6-1
d_gene: TRBD2
CDR3aa: CASSEWSGLVSYEQYF
CDR3nt: TGTGCCAGCAGTGAGTGGAGCGGACTAGTCTCCTACGAGCAGTACTTC

j_gene: TRBJ1-6
abundance: many
v_gene: TRBV6-5
d_gene: TRBD1
CDR3aa: CASSYSGTDLHF
CDR3nt: TGTGCCAGCAGTTACTCCGGGACAGACCTCCACTTT

j_gene: TRBJ2-2
abundance: many
v_gene: TRBV24-1
d_gene: TRBD2
CDR3aa: CATSDPKREGHTGELFF
CDR3nt: TGTGCCACCAGTGACCCTAAGCGGGAGGGCCACACCGGGGAGCTGTTTTTT

j_gene: TRBJ2-3
abundance: many
v_gene: TRBV29-1
d_gene: TRBD1
CDR3aa: CSVPRDRRSTDTQYF
CDR3nt: TGCAGCGTTCCCCGGGACAGGAGAAGCACAGATACGCAGTATTTT

j_gene: TRBJ1-2
abundance: .
v_gene: TRBV5-4
d_gene: TRBD1
CDR3aa: CASSSGQGANGYTF
CDR3nt: TGTGCCAGCAGCTCGGGACAGGGGGCGAACGGCTACACCTTC

j_gene: TRBJ2-7
abundance: .
v_gene: TRBV20-1
d_gene: TRBD1
CDR3aa: CSARVQGATYEQYF
CDR3nt: TGCAGTGCTAGGGTGCAGGGGGCCACCTACGAGCAGTACTTC

j_gene: TRBJ1-1
abundance: many
v_gene: TRBV7-9
d_gene: TRBD1
CDR3aa: CASSLPPGDRGIEAFF
CDR3nt: TGTGCCAGCAGCTTACCCCCTGGGGACAGGGGTATTGAAGCTTTCTTT

j_gene: TRBJ2-5
abundance: .
v_gene: TRBV12-3/TRBV12-4
d_gene: .
CDR3aa: CASSLRGMGTQYF
CDR3nt: TGTGCCAGCAGTTTGAGGGGGATGGGGACCCAGTACTTC

j_gene: TRBJ2-5
abundance: many
v_gene: TRBV28
d_gene: .
CDR3aa: CASSLLVGGVQETQYF
CDR3nt: TGTGCCAGCAGTTTACTAGTGGGGGGAGTTCAAGAGACCCAGTACTTC

j_gene: TRBJ2-1
abundance: many
v_gene: TRBV20-1
d_gene: TRBD2
CDR3aa: CSARGPQAGVEQFF
CDR3nt: TGCAGTGCTAGAGGTCCCCAAGCGGGGGTTGAGCAGTTCTTC

j_gene: TRBJ2-2
abundance: few
v_gene: TRBV25-1
d_gene: .
CDR3aa: CASSEWLGQNTGELFF
CDR3nt: TGTGCCAGCAGTGAATGGTTAGGACAGAACACCGGGGAGCTGTTTTTT

j_gene: TRBJ2-3
abundance: many
v_gene: TRBV29-1
d_gene: TRBD2
CDR3aa: CSVELPSGDLDTQYF
CDR3nt: TGCAGCGTTGAATTGCCTAGCGGGGACCTAGATACGCAGTATTTT

j_gene: TRBJ2-3
abundance: many
v_gene: TRBV7-8
d_gene: TRBD1
CDR3aa: CASSSPPRDRVFDTQYF
CDR3nt: TGTGCCAGCAGCTCCCCCCCCCGGGACAGGGTATTTGATACGCAGTATTTT